This TCR beta chain emerged from a study of T-cell reconstitution after alpha-beta-depleted transplantation in children. This sample's TCRbeta library carried unique molecular identifier barcodes. Via MiXCR, TCRdb re-called the PCR reads, giving one row per CDR3 protein. Among a few hundred thousand distinct CDR3 sequences listed, roughly 16% were seen once. This clonotype was seen a few times. The antigen is unknown. Study results and limitations: Several hundred expanded graft clones reportedly supplied alpha-beta T cells about two months after transplant. Surviving recipient T cells and thymic progenitors underlay high day-60 TCRbeta diversity in some patients. One year post-transplant, T-cell counts and diversity were largely derived from T cells produced anew.

This CDR3 is 15 amino acids long. Trimming shortened V by 0 bases and J by 5 bases, and 14 bases separated the two germline ends. Germline assignment: CDR1 SGHRS and CDR2 YFSETQ. The specimen was PBMCs, mostly from graft donor cells, collected 360 days after TCRalphabeta/CD19-depleted stem cell transplant. This TCR was sampled from a boy younger than two who had a stem cell transplant for Wiskott-Aldrich syndrome, so the T cells may come from the graft donor. V usage is TRBV5-1 and J usage is TRBJ2-5, with D perhaps matching TRBD2 (6 bases). For the CDR3, the DNA is TGCGCCAGCAGCTTGGCGGGACTCACTAGGGAGACCCAGTACTTC. The encoded protein is CASSLAGLTRETQYF.